The 31 T cell receptor beta chains below were found in one sample sequenced in a study of spatial heterogeneity in lung cancer. Indicated time point: sample taken at primary tumor resection. Unsorted whole RNA samples from tumor, nontumor lung or frozen PBMC were sequenced. MiXCR, applied by TCRdb to the 5' RACE reads, yields one record per CDR3 protein. Of 50,000 to 65,000 distinct CDR3 sequences listed, more than 7% are singletons. Source: PBMCs, taken at surgery. The receptor source for this set is a female donor with early-stage non-small cell lung cancer.

V is TRBV6-6 and J is TRBJ2-1, with 8 nucleotides matching TRBD2. There are 15 residues in the CDR3. Trimming at V came to 7 bases and at J to 3 bases, leaving 8 bases not matched to a gene. Germline CDR1 and CDR2: MNHNY and SVGAGI (reference sequence). The CDR3 nucleotides read TGTGCCAGCACAGGAGCGGGAGATCTCTACAATGAGCAGTTCTTC. It translates to CASTGAGDLYNEQFF.

The table lists this clonotype with a few counts. The chain recombines TRBV30 with TRBJ1-6; 8 bases agree with TRBD1. The CDR3 is 14 residues long. Trimming took 3 bases from V and 11 from J; bases not matched to a gene: 9. Germline CDR1 and CDR2: GTSNPN and SVGIG (reference sequence). The CDR3: CAWSAQTGAAPLHF. For the CDR3, the DNA is TGTGCCTGGAGCGCCCAGACAGGGGCTGCACCCCTCCACTTT.

This clonotype appeared many times. J is TRBJ2-2 and V is TRBV28; D might be TRBD2 (5 bases). CDR3 length: 15 amino acids. V dropped 2 bases and J dropped 0 bases, with 7 bases sitting between them. Germline V gene data show CDR1 as MDHEN and CDR2 as SYDVKM. The CDR3 DNA follows: TGTGCCAGCAGTTTAGGGAGACCGAACACCGGGGAGCTGTTTTTT. Its translation: CASSLGRPNTGELFF.

The sample holds many counts of this clonotype. This chain links TRBV6-5 with TRBJ2-1, with D unclear. The CDR3 loop spans 12 amino acids. CDR1 is MNHEY and CDR2 is SVGAGI in the germline V gene. V lost 5 bases to trimming and J lost 5 bases, with 7 bases between them. This CDR3 reads CASSPEDNEQFF. The DNA for the CDR3 is TGTGCCAGCAGTCCCGAGGACAATGAGCAGTTCTTC.

This clonotype was counted only a few times. V and J are TRBV24-1 and TRBJ2-3, with TRBD1 matching 9 bases. From germline, CDR1 is KGHDR and CDR2 SFDVKD. This CDR3 contains 16 residues. J was trimmed by 3 bases and V by 0 bases; bases with no gene match: 3. The CDR3 DNA reads as TGTGCCACCAGTGATTTGAGGGACAGGGTGACAGATACGCAGTATTTT. Its translation: CATSDLRDRVTDTQYF.

The table lists this clonotype with many counts. The chain joins TRBV7-9 to TRBJ1-5; D is perhaps TRBD1 (5 bases). Trimming shortened V by 2 bases and J by 10 bases, and 15 bases separated the two germline ends. The CDR3 has 14 residues. CDR1 SEHNR and CDR2 FQNEAQ come from the germline V gene (reference sequence). This CDR3 is CASSLQGDLEPQHF. Written as DNA, the CDR3 is TGTGCCAGCAGCTTACAGGGAGACTTGGAACCCCAGCATTTT. Supplemented by reference TRBV7-9 and TRBJ1-5, the full variable domain reads DTGVSQNPRHKITKRGQNVTFRCDPISEHNRLYWYRQTLGQGPEFLTYFQNEAQLEKSRLLSDRFSAERPKGSFSTLEIQRTEQGDSAMYLCASSLQGDLEPQHFGDGTRLSIL.

In its sample, this clonotype was seen a few times. This chain joins TRBV18 and TRBJ1-6, with D hard to call. Germline assignment: CDR1 KGHSH and CDR2 LQKENI. V lost 3 bases to trimming and J lost 0 bases, with 15 bases between them. This CDR3 has 18 residues. Here the CDR3 DNA reads TGTGCCAGCTCACCTTTTGACACTCCGAGCTCCTATAATTCACCCCTCCACTTT. Residues: CASSPFDTPSSYNSPLHF.

The chain employs TRBV2 and TRBJ1-5; no reliable D call. The CDR3 is 15 residues long. V was trimmed by 4 bases and J by 0 bases, leaving 10 bases between them. Looked up from germline, CDR1 is SNHLY and CDR2 is FYNNEI. The CDR3 is CASSVLWSSNQPQHF. CDR3 nucleotide sequence: TGTGCCAGCAGTGTCCTTTGGTCTAGCAATCAGCCCCAGCATTTT.

In this sample, this clonotype turned up a few times. The chain combines TRBV7-9 with TRBJ2-7; maybe TRBD2 (6 bases). Germline CDR1 and CDR2: SEHNR and FQNEAQ (reference sequence). V shed 1 base and J shed 3 bases, with 16 bases lying between them. This CDR3 is built from 16 residues. Here the CDR3 DNA reads TGTGCCAGCAGCTTAGGGGCGGGAAGAGGCCTCTACGAGCAGTACTTC. Its translation is CASSLGAGRGLYEQYF.

This clonotype showed up many times. J is TRBJ1-1 and V is TRBV28; D call uncertain. The V end was cut by 2 bases, the J end by 11 bases, with 15 bases between. Germline values: CDR1 MDHEN, CDR2 SYDVKM. The CDR3 totals 13 residues. The CDR3 DNA is TGTGCCAGCAGTTTAGGCAGGTTCCCCTTGGCTTTCTTT. Its protein is CASSLGRFPLAFF.

This chain joins TRBV24-1 and TRBJ2-5; 11 bases line up with TRBD1. The ends lost 3 bases at V and 5 bases at J; junction bases unmatched: 10. The germline gives CDR1 KGHDR, CDR2 SFDVKD. This CDR3 is 17 amino acids long. DNA of the CDR3: TGTGCCACCAGTGATCCGGAGGGACAGGGGGGTACGGAGACCCAGTACTTC. Residues: CATSDPEGQGGTETQYF.

This clonotype has just a few counts. This chain uses TRBV29-1 with TRBJ1-2; D not resolved. The CDR3 extends over 11 amino acids. Per germline, CDR1 SQVTM and CDR2 ANQGSEA. V was cut by 3 bases and J by 1 base, with 3 bases left in between. Here the CDR3 DNA reads TGCAGCGTTGACAGTAACTATGGCTACACCTTC. This gives the protein CSVDSNYGYTF.

This clonotype was observed many times. The chain is built from TRBV6-2 or TRBV6-3 and TRBJ1-4; D is unclear. The CDR3 runs 12 residues. Trimming took off 5 bases at V and 8 bases at J, with 9 bases between the two ends. CDR1 and CDR2 (germline): MNHEY, SVGEGT. CDR3 DNA: TGTGCCAGCAGTCCCGGGAACGAAAAACTGTTTTTT. Protein product: CASSPGNEKLFF.

V gene TRBV28 combines with J gene TRBJ1-2; D gene unclear. V shed 5 bases and J shed 1 base, with 20 bases lying between them. Germline CDR1 and CDR2: MDHEN and SYDVKM. CDR3 length: 17 amino acids. Written as DNA, the CDR3 is TGTGCCAGCAGTGGCTCAGAGGCAGCCACCATTAACTATGGCTACACCTTC. Translating gives CASSGSEAATINYGYTF.

This clonotype was observed many times. The chain combines TRBV9 with TRBJ1-1; no clear D gene. Germline assignment: CDR1 SGDLS and CDR2 YYNGEE. The CDR3 covers 13 residues. V dropped 3 bases and J dropped 7 bases, with 13 bases sitting between them. The CDR3 nucleotides read TGTGCCAGCAGCGCCTTCTTCGGAGTTGAAGCTTTCTTT. Its protein is CASSAFFGVEAFF.

On this clonotype itself: At one end the junction does not follow the germline gene, possibly because of a read error. The chain combines TRBV20-1 with TRBJ1-4, with 10 positions matching TRBD1. The CDR3 is made up of 16 amino acids. Germline assignment: CDR1 DFQATT and CDR2 SNEGSKA (reference sequence). The CDR3 DNA sequence: TGCAGGGCTAGAGATCATAAGGACAGGGGGAATGAAAAACTGTTTTTT. As protein: CRARDHKDRGNEKLFF.

This clonotype has ten or more counts. This chain links TRBV6-5 with TRBJ1-1; D remains ambiguous. CDR3 size: 12 residues. Germline loops: CDR1 MNHEY, CDR2 SVGAGI. V dropped 4 bases and J dropped 8 bases, with 11 bases sitting between them. In nucleotides, the CDR3 is TGTGCCAGCAGTTTCGCAGGCAGAGAAGCTTTCTTT. Protein product: CASSFAGREAFF.

This clonotype was counted ten times or more. V is TRBV7-9 and J is TRBJ2-6; D is unresolved. The CDR3 totals 15 residues. Germline CDR1 and CDR2: SEHNR and FQNEAQ (reference sequence). V was trimmed by 3 bases and J by 2 bases, leaving 8 bases between them. This CDR3 is CASSLGSTGANVLTF. In DNA form, the CDR3 reads TGTGCCAGCAGCTTGGGCAGTACTGGGGCCAACGTCCTGACTTTC.

This clonotype was seen only a few times. A much larger clone is a single base away; this may be a read error. The DNA for the CDR3 is TGTGCCAGCAGTTACTTAGGGGACACTGAAGCTTTCTTT. Protein: CASSYLGDTEAFF. The V and J genes are TRBV6-5 and TRBJ1-1; tentatively, D is TRBD1 (5 bases). The germline V gene has CDR1 MNHEY and CDR2 SVGAGI. The V and J ends lost 1 base and 3 bases respectively, with 6 bases between them. This CDR3 region has 13 residues.

The gene calls are TRBV7-3 and TRBJ2-2; D perhaps matches TRBD2 (5 bases). The V gene lost 3 bases and the J gene lost 3 bases, with 11 bases spanning the gap. Germline CDR1 reads SGHTA; CDR2 reads FQGTGA. CDR3 length: 15 amino acids. The CDR3 nucleotides are TGTGCCAGCAGCTTTGGTGCGGACTACACCGGGGAGCTGTTTTTT. Encoded protein: CASSFGADYTGELFF.

The table lists this clonotype with many counts. J is TRBJ1-5 and V is TRBV6-2 or TRBV6-3; D unresolved. Trimming removed 10 bases from V and 0 bases from J, with 10 bases in between. This CDR3 is built from 13 residues. Germline V gives CDR1 MNHEY, CDR2 SVGEGT. CDR3 sequence: CATQRLSNQPQHF. The CDR3 nucleotides are TGTGCCACCCAGAGACTTAGCAATCAGCCCCAGCATTTT.

The genes are TRBV3-1 and TRBJ2-7; D gene uncertain. Deletions cut 0 bases from V and 2 bases from J, with 11 bases between. CDR1 and CDR2 (germline): LGHDT, YNNKEL (reference sequence). This CDR3 contains 15 residues. CDR3 protein: CASSQDALWAYEQYF. The DNA of the CDR3 is TGTGCCAGCAGCCAAGATGCCCTGTGGGCCTACGAGCAGTACTTC.

The chain carries TRBV24-1 and TRBJ1-5; 9 nucleotides align to TRBD1. With 2 bases clipped from V and 7 bases from J, the junction kept 2 bases outside the gene matches. This CDR3 is 14 amino acids long. Germline V lookup: CDR1 KGHDR, CDR2 SFDVKD. The DNA for the CDR3 is TGTGCCACCAGTGATTCGACAGGGGGACAGCCCCAGCATTTT. Amino acids: CATSDSTGGQPQHF.

This clonotype has only a few counts. This chain connects TRBV7-2 to TRBJ2-7; a possible D gene is TRBD2 (5 bases). Germline values: CDR1 SGHTA, CDR2 FQGNSA. The CDR3 has 14 residues. The V gene lost 2 bases and the J gene lost 6 bases, with 14 bases spanning the gap. In DNA form, the CDR3 reads TGTGCCAGCAGCTTAAAGCACCTAGCATTCGAGCAGTACTTC. Protein sequence: CASSLKHLAFEQYF.

This clonotype occurred many times. The V gene is TRBV3-1, the J gene TRBJ2-1; no clear D gene. Germline-derived CDR1 and CDR2 are LGHDT and YNNKEL (reference sequence). The V and J ends lost 2 bases and 3 bases respectively, with 8 bases between them. This CDR3 spans 14 amino acids. The CDR3 protein is CASSQPPHYNEQFF. The CDR3 DNA follows: TGTGCCAGCAGCCAACCTCCCCACTACAATGAGCAGTTCTTC.

This clonotype was counted ten times or more. This chain links TRBV5-1 with TRBJ2-7, with a weak D call TRBD1 (5 bases). Looked up from germline, CDR1 is SGHRS and CDR2 is YFSETQ. This CDR3 region has 13 residues. The V end lost 1 base, the J end lost 6 bases, and 11 bases lay between the germline ends. The CDR3 here is CASSLPGNGEQYV. The CDR3 DNA reads TGCGCCAGCAGCTTGCCAGGGAATGGCGAGCAGTACGTC.

This clonotype was observed a handful of times. The chain carries TRBV28 and TRBJ1-4, with 7 bases matching TRBD1. The CDR3 contains 14 residues. V dropped 4 bases and J dropped 7; count of bases not matched to a gene: 6. Germline CDR1 reads MDHEN; CDR2 reads SYDVKM. The CDR3, as DNA: TGTGCCAGCAGTTCAGGGGGATGGGGTGAAAAACTGTTTTTT. It translates to CASSSGGWGEKLFF. Variable domain in full (rest from reference TRBV28 and TRBJ1-4): DVKVTQSSRYLVKRTGEKVFLECVQDMDHENMFWYRQDPGLGLRLIYFSYDVKMKEKGDIPEGYSVSREKKERFSLILESASTNQTSMYLCASSSGGWGEKLFFGSGTQLSVL.

The V call is TRBV27, the J call TRBJ1-1; the match to TRBD1 covers 9 bases. The trim removed 6 bases at V and 9 bases at J, leaving 5 bases unmatched. This CDR3 has 12 amino acids. Germline CDR1 is MNHEY and CDR2 is SMNVEV (reference sequence). The CDR3 is CASSGTGSQAFF. The CDR3 coding sequence is TGTGCCAGCAGCGGGACAGGGAGTCAAGCTTTCTTT.

This clonotype occurred many times. The chain links TRBV6-1 to TRBJ1-5; 7 bases align to TRBD1. The CDR3 loop spans 15 amino acids. CDR1 MNHNS and CDR2 SASEGT come from the germline V gene. The V segment lost 4 bases and the J segment 5 bases; nucleotides outside the gene matches: 8. The CDR3 nucleotides are TGTGCCAGCAGTGTACCGGGACAGAGCCATCAGCCCCAGCATTTT. Residues: CASSVPGQSHQPQHF.

This rearrangement joins TRBV28 to TRBJ1-2; 7 bases are a match to TRBD1. Unmatched junction bases numbered 11, after V lost 3 bases and J lost 4 bases. CDR1 MDHEN and CDR2 SYDVKM come from the germline V gene. The CDR3 totals 16 residues. The CDR3 reads CASSLLEDRVGYGYTF. The CDR3 nucleotides read TGTGCCAGCAGTTTGTTAGAAGACAGGGTCGGCTATGGCTACACCTTC.

This clonotype was detected a few times. The chain links TRBV20-1 to TRBJ1-4, with D perhaps matching TRBD1 (5 bases). Germline V CDR1 and CDR2: DFQATT, SNEGSKA (reference sequence). This CDR3 is 11 amino acids long. V gave up 6 bases and J gave up 6 bases, with 8 bases separating them. CDR3 loop: CSAGTDEKLFF. In DNA form, the CDR3 reads TGCAGTGCGGGGACGGATGAAAAACTGTTTTTT.